Described below is a single T cell receptor beta chain sequence and its context. This entry comes from a study of T cell changes during pregnancy in multiple sclerosis. Here immunoSEQ multiplex PCR was the method, and the copy in TCRdb shows in-frame clones only, minus some. The sample records 60,000 to 70,000 clones, 90% to 95% being singletons. The germline CDR1 and CDR2 sequences are SGDLS and YYNGEE. The V gene end was trimmed by 0 bases and the J gene end by 4 bases; junction bases not matched to a gene: 16. This CDR3 comprises 19 residues. The sequence derives from a female donor in good health, enrolled as a control in a pregnancy study. Sequenced here: peripheral blood, sampled after pregnancy. V and J are TRBV9 and TRBJ2-5, with TRBD1 matching over 9 bases. The CDR3 nucleotides are TGTGCCAGCAGCGTAGATCTCGGAGACAGGGGGGAGGTCGGAGAGACCCAGTACTTC. Its protein is CASSVDLGDRGEVGETQYF.